This note documents a single T cell receptor (beta chain) sequence. The antigen remains undetermined. The sample belongs to a study of Ad26.COV2.S vaccination and SARS-CoV-2 variants. Study in general: Enrollment placed the donor in the COV1001 Ad26.COV2.S trial arm.

The V and J ends lost 5 bases and 2 bases, in that order; junction bases with no gene match: 12. This CDR3 spans 16 amino acids. The germline V gene encodes CDR1 MNHEY and CDR2 SMNVEV (reference sequence). As for treatment: 15 to 20 received Ad26.COV2.S at low or high dose, single or two shots; about 5 received placebo; per-sample allocation not given. The investigators took samples on day 63 after the first vaccine or placebo injection. Wuhan-strain SARS-CoV-2 spike was expressed by the Ad26 vector that made up the vaccine. Study-level results: Reported findings describe substantial breadth in spike-specific CD8+ and CD4+ T cell responses following vaccination.

This table comes from immunoSEQ multiplex PCR, and its TCRdb copy is limited to in-frame clones, with some not included. The sample consists of about 400,000 clones, approximately 86% of them appearing once. The rearrangement links TRBV27 to TRBJ2-7; 7 positions match TRBD1. The sample consisted of peripheral blood, taken in a trial of Ad26.COV2.S vaccine versus placebo. The TCR sequence derives from a person between 18 and 59 years old who received the Ad26.COV2.S COVID-19 vaccine or a placebo. The CDR3 DNA reads as TGTGCCAGCAGTCCTCATTACGGGACAGATGCCTACGAGCAGTACTTC. Its protein is CASSPHYGTDAYEQYF.